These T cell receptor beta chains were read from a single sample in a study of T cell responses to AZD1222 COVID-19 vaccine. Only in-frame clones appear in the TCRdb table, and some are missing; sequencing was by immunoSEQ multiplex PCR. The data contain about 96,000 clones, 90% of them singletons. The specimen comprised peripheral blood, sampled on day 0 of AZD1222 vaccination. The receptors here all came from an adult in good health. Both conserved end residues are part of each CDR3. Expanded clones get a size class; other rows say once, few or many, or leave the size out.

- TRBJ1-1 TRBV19 CASSIRGSATRNTEAFF
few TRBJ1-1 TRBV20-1 CSARDSPEAFF
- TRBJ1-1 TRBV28 CASSSGQGGTEAFF
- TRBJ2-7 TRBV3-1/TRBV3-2 CASRGLALYEQYF
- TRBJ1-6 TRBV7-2 CASSSLRQGTSPLHF
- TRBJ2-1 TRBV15 CATSFRTSGTYNEQFF
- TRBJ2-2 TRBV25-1 CASRLVGLDTGELFF
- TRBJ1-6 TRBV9 CASSRGLSGSPLHF
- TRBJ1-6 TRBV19 CASRPDRGSSPLHF
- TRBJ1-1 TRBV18 CASSPPAGSDTEAFF
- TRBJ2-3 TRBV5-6 CASSLFGNTDTQYF
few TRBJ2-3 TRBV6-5 CASSRLAGGGDTQYF
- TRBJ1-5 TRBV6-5 CASSYRGNQPQHF
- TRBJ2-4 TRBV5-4 CASSPTGARNIQYF
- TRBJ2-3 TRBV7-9 CASSDHRLTDTQYF
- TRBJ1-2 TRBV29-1 CSVEDRGYGYTF
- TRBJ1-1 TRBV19 CASRVGGFTEAFF
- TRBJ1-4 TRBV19 CASSIGGPTNEKLFF
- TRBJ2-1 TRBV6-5 CASSYSGRTYNEQFF
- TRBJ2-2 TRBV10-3 CAIRQGNTGELFF
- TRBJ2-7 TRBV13 CASSSGSYSSYEQYF
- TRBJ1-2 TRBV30 CAWHRDRPFGYTF
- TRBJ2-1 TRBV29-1 CSVASGRDDNEQFF
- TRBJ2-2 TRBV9 CASSVTSTSGRLYGGELFF
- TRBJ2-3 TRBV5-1 CASSLAYTSGRAGDTQYF
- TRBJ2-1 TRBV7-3 CASSLTGRGGSYNEQFF
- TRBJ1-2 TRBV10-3 CAISDSGTGHYGYTF
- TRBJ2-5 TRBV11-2 CASSLAGGQETQYF
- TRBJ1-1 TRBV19 CASSIAFRGNTEAFF
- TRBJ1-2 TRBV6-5 CASRTGGRVYGYTF
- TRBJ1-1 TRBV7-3 CASSSDGGMNTEAFF
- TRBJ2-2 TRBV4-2 CASSQVTGELFF
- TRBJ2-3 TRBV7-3 CASSTLAGVAPDTQYF
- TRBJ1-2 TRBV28 CASSPTRITNYGYTF
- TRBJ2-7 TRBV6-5 CASSYNSVGHDEQYF
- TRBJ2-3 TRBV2 CASRMGDTQYF
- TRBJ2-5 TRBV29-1 CSVEVRVQETQYF
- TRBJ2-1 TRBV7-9 CASSSRTGWGNEQFF
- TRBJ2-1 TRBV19 CASSILATATYNEQFF
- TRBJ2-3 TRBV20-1 CSASARQRGRDTQYF
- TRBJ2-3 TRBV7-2 CASSLAGGVAGGRDTQYF
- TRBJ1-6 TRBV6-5 CASSYRAINSPLHF